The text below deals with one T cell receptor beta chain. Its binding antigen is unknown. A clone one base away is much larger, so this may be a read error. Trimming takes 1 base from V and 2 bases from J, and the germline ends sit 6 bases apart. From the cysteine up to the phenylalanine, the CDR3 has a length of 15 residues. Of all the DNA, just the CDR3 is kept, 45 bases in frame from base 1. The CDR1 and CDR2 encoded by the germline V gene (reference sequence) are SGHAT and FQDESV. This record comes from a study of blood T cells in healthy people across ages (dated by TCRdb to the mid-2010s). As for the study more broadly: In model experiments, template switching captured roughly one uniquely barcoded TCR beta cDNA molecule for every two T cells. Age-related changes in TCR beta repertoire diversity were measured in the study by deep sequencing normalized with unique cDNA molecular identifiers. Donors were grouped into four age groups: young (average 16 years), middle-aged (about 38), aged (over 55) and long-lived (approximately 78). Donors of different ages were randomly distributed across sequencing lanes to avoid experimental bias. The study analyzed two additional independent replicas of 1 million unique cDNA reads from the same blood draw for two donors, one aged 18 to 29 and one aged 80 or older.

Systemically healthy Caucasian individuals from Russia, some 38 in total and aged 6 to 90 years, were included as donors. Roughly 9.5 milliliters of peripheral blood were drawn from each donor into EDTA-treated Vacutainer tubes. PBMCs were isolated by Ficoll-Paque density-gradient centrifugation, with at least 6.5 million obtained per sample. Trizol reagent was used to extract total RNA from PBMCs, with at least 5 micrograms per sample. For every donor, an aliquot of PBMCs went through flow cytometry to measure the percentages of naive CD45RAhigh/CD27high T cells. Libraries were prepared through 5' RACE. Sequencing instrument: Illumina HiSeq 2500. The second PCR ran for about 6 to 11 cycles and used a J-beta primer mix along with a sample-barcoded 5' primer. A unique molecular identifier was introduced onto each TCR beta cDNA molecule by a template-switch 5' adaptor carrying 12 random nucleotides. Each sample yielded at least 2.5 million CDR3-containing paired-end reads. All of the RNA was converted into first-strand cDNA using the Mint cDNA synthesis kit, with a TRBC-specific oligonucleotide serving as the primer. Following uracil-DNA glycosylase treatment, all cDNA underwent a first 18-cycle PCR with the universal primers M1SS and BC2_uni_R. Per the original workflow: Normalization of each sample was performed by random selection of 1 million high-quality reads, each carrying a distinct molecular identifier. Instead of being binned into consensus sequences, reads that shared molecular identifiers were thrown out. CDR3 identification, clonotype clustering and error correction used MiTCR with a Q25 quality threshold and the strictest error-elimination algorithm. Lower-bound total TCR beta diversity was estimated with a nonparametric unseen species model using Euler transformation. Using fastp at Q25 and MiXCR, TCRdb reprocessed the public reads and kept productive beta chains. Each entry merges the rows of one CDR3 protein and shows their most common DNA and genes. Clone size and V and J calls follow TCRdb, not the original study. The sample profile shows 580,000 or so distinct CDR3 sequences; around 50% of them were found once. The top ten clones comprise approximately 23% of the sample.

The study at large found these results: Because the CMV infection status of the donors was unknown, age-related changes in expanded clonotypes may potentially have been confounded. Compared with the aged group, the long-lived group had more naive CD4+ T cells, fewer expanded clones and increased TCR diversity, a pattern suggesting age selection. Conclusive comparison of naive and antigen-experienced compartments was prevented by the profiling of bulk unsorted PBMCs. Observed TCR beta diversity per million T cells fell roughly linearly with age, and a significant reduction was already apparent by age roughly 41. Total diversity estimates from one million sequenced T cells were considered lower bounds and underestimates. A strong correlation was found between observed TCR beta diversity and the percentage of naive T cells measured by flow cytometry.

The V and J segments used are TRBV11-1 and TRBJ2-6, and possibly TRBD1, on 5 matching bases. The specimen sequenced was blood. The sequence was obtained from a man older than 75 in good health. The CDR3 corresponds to CASSLVGAGANVLTF. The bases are TGTGCCAGCAGCTTAGTAGGGGCTGGGGCCAACGTCCTGACTTTC.